This T cell receptor (beta chain) derives from a study of CD39 and CD103 CD8 tumor-infiltrating T cells. Findings and limits, study-wide: DN TIL clonotypes largely overlapped peripheral memory CD8 repertoires, unlike DP.

CCR7 was ignored; memory CD8 cells were sorted as CD8+CD4-CD45RA-. About this clone itself: Its antigen is unknown.

The CDR3 consists of 13 residues. Per the germline V gene, CDR1 is LNHDA and CDR2 is SQIVND (reference sequence). V was clipped by 4 bases and J by 11 bases, with 15 bases between them. Between 10,000 and 100,000 sorted cells per subset supplied genomic DNA. The assay was immunoSEQ multiplex PCR, and TCRdb's table has in-frame clones only and misses some. Of more than 15,000 clones listed, just over 90% are singletons. The J gene is TRBJ1-5, the V gene TRBV19; D is unresolved. Sequenced input: CD8+ T cells sorted from blood. Regarding subset: total memory CD8 T cells (CD45RA-CCR7+/-) from blood or uninvolved lymph node. This sequence originates from a human donor with head and neck squamous cell carcinoma. The CDR3, as DNA: TGTGCCAGTAGTAAGTCCCTCCTTGAGGCCCAGCATTTT. The encoded protein is CASSKSLLEAQHF.